The T cell receptor beta chain under discussion was sequenced for a study of neurological immune-mediated disorders. This clonotype showed up many times. Its target is not known. Synthesis of cDNA was accomplished via 5'RACE employing 10-nucleotide random UMIs. The output of every sequencing run exceeded 170 million TCR-beta sequences, derived from 15-18 subjects. TCRdb re-called the 5' RACE reads through MiXCR, storing one row per CDR3 protein. The sample shows some 49,000 distinct CDR3 sequences, 10% of them seen only once. Notes on the study in general: CDR3 amino acid sequences of expanded clones were not shared across subjects, a result suggesting private repertoires in all groups.

Time point indicated: longitudinal time-point 1 (baseline). The unsorted libraries originated from 2 million PBMCs that had been stored at -80 C. The TCR was taken from a woman aged 40 to 55 in good health. The sample taken for sequencing was PBMCs.

CDR3 region: CAISGVGGTGESTNEKLFF. CDR3 nucleotide sequence: TGTGCCATCAGTGGGGTCGGCGGGACAGGCGAATCAACTAATGAAAAACTGTTTTTT. The chain carries TRBV10-3 and TRBJ1-4, with 8 bases identical to TRBD1. This CDR3 comprises 19 residues. Germline values: CDR1 ENHRY, CDR2 SYGVKD. The V gene end was trimmed by 4 bases and the J gene end by 0 bases; junction bases not matched to a gene: 13.